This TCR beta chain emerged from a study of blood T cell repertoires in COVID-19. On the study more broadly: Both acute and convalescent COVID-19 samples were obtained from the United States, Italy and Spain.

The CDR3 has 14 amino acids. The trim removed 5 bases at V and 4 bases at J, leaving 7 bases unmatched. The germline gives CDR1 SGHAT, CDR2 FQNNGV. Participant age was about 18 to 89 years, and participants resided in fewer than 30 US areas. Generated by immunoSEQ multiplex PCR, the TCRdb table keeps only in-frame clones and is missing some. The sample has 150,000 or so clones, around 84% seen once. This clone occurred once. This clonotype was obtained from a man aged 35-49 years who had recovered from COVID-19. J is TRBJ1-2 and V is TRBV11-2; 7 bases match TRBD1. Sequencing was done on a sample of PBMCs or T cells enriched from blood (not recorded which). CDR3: CASSPRQGSYGYTF. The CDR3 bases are TGTGCCAGCAGCCCCAGACAGGGTTCCTATGGCTACACCTTC.